This T cell receptor (beta chain) was obtained from a study of T-cell memory formation after mild COVID-19. Study observations and caveats: Contracting CD8+ clones were enriched in EMRA, CD4+ mainly in CM and EM. Confirmation was lacking for SARS-CoV-2 specificity of second-wave clones that peaked on day 37.

Details on this clonotype: The antigen is unknown.

Germline values: CDR1 LGHDT, CDR2 YNNKEL (reference sequence). V dropped 0 bases and J dropped 9 bases, with 15 bases sitting between them. This CDR3 has 15 amino acids. TCRdb redid the calling of the 5' RACE reads with MiXCR, one entry per CDR3 protein. This table holds roughly 400,000 distinct CDR3 sequences, 18% found once. This chain joins TRBV3-1 and TRBJ2-1; D could derive from TRBD1 or TRBD2 (5 bases each). This receptor was identified in a man aged 18 to 29 who had mild COVID-19 (a few samples of this study predate the infection). Cell type and time point are not known. The sample was PBMCs or a T cell subset sorted from them (not recorded which). This CDR3 is CASSQDLRGSGEQFF. In DNA, the CDR3 is TGTGCCAGCAGCCAAGATCTAAGGGGAAGCGGTGAGCAGTTCTTC.